This TCR beta chain stems from a study of T cell clonotyping in hematopoietic cell transplantation. Study observations and caveats: After transplant, recipient diversity fell while pathologically expanded clonotypes grew through day 180.

The CDR3 sequence is 16 residues long. Trimming removed 3 bases from V and 6 bases from J; junction bases left unmatched: 9. The germline V gene has CDR1 SGDLS and CDR2 YYNGEE. Concerning this clone: Its antigen is not known.

Blood collection times were about day -28 and days 30, 100, 180 posttransplant. Measured with immunoSEQ multiplex PCR; TCRdb has only the in-frame clones, and not every one. This table holds some 9,900 clones, over 70% found once. The TCR sequence derives from a female patient aged 35-55 years who had an allogeneic stem cell transplant from a related donor, so T cells may come from the graft donor. Some clones in this sample may be carry-over from other donors' samples. V is TRBV9 and J is TRBJ2-1; 10 bases match TRBD2. The material was PBMCs, obtained 30 days after allogeneic stem cell transplant. The CDR3 nucleotides read TGTGCCAGCAGCGAAGGACTAGCGGTTTTCGGCAATGAGCAGTTCTTC. Its protein product is CASSEGLAVFGNEQFF.